This T cell receptor beta chain originates from a study of blood T cell repertoires in COVID-19. Overall study context: The United States, Italy and Spain supplied acute and convalescent COVID-19 samples. From T cells, B-cell-depleted T cells, or PBMCs came the material, which was cDNA or gDNA.

Original processing notes: Estimated nucleated cell counts came from reference gene primer amplification. TCRdb's copy holds only in-frame clones and misses some; the assay was immunoSEQ multiplex PCR. V, J and clone size were drawn from that table, and D and trimming were deduced from the DNA. Among 110,000 or so clones listed, roughly 88% were seen once. CDR3 length equals 15 residues. In germline, CDR1 is LGHDT, CDR2 YNNKEL (reference sequence). The junction had 3 bases not matched to a gene; V was cut back by 4 bases and J by 1 base. Source material: peripheral blood. The receptor comes from an older woman who had recovered from COVID-19. The chain combines TRBV3-1 (or the pseudogene TRBV3-2) with TRBJ2-3, with 9 bases that match TRBD2. The CDR3 spells CASSRSSGGTDTQYF. DNA for the CDR3: TGTGCCAGCAGCCGATCTAGCGGGGGCACAGATACGCAGTATTTT.